The T cell receptor (beta chain) under discussion was sequenced for a study of blood T cell repertoires in COVID-19. Looking at the study overall: Donors in the United States, Italy and Spain gave samples during acute or convalescent COVID-19. Sample material is recorded as cDNA or gDNA derived from T cells, B-cell-depleted T cells, or PBMCs.

As handled by the study authors: Using reference gene primer amplification, nucleated cell counts were estimated. TCRdb's copy holds only in-frame clones and misses some; the assay was immunoSEQ multiplex PCR. The V and J calls and the clone size are those of that table, but D and trimming were determined from the DNA. The sample includes approximately 74,000 clones, 60% to 85% of them seen just once. Germline V lookup: CDR1 MNHEY, CDR2 SMNVEV (reference sequence). J lost 5 bases, V lost 0 bases, and 8 bases had no gene match. The CDR3 sequence is 16 residues long. The clonotype was recovered from a man between 60 and 75 years old with acute or convalescent COVID-19. The chain couples TRBV27 to TRBJ2-5; 8 nucleotides agree with TRBD1. Material: peripheral blood. This CDR3 reads CASSLSRQGAGETQYF. The DNA for the CDR3 is TGTGCCAGCAGTTTATCGAGGCAGGGGGCAGGGGAGACCCAGTACTTC.